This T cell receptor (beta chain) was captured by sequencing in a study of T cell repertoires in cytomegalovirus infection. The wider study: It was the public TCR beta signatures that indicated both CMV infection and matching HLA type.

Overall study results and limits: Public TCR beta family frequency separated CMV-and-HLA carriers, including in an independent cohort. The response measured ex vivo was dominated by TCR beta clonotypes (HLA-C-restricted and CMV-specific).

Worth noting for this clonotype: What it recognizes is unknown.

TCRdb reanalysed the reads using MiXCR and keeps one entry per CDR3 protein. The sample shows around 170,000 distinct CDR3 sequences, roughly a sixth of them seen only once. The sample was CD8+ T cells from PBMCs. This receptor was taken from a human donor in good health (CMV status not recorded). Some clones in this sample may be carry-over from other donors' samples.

As DNA, the CDR3 is TGCGCCAGCAGCTTGCCGCGACAGGGAGTGGCCGGCTTGGGGTCCTACAATGAGCAGTTCTTC. This codes for CASSLPRQGVAGLGSYNEQFF. V is TRBV5-1 and J is TRBJ2-1, with 7 bases matching TRBD1. V lost 1 base and J lost 1; bases outside the gene matches: 20. CDR3 length: 21 amino acids. Looked up from germline, CDR1 is SGHRS and CDR2 is YFSETQ.